This TCR beta chain was documented in a study of CD8 T cells in ankylosing spondylitis. The ends lost 5 bases at V and 2 bases at J; junction bases unmatched: 4. CDR1 is MDHEN, CDR2 SYDVKM, per germline. CDR3 size: 17 residues. A single record per CDR3 protein comes from TCRdb applying MiXCR to the 5' RACE reads. The sample consists of around 430,000 distinct CDR3 sequences, 15% to 20% of them appearing once. The table lists this clonotype with a few counts. As yet, its antigen is unknown. Broader study findings: Among TCR beta sequences, a motif of eight or nine highly homologous variants appeared characteristic of ankylosing spondylitis blood.

The chain employs TRBV28 and TRBJ2-1; TRBD2 aligns across 15 bases. Sequences were obtained from blood, either unsorted or a sorted T cell fraction (not recorded which). The receptor comes from a male donor with ankylosing spondylitis. The chain's CDR3 is CASSPGLAGGPYNEQFF. DNA for the CDR3: TGTGCCAGCAGTCCGGGACTAGCGGGAGGCCCCTACAATGAGCAGTTCTTC.